This passage covers 22 T cell receptor beta chains from one sample sequenced in a study of a mutant IDH1 vaccine in newly diagnosed glioma. The assay was immunoSEQ multiplex PCR, and TCRdb's table has in-frame clones only and misses some. Here the sample spans 60,000 or so clones, over 80% being singletons. These receptors are not linked to any known antigen. Time point of the sample: week 5, during vaccination. The study gave 300 ug of mutant IDH1 20-mer peptide per vaccine dose, with topical imiquimod. The input for sequencing was PBMCs, taken from a glioma patient whose treatment included an IDH1 peptide vaccine. Receptors originate from a woman in her 40s with glioma.

The chain couples TRBV7-8 to TRBJ1-2; no firm D call. Germline-derived CDR1 and CDR2 are SGHVS and FQNEAQ. The CDR3 length is 15 residues. The V gene lost 0 bases and the J gene lost 4 bases, with 12 bases spanning the gap. The CDR3 spells CASSLAAASLYGYTF. CDR3 nucleotide sequence: TGTGCCAGCAGCTTAGCGGCCGCGTCCCTCTATGGCTACACCTTC.

The V gene is TRBV5-1, the J gene TRBJ1-2; D is perhaps TRBD1 (5 bases). Between the trimmed V and J ends, which lost 0 bases and 0 bases, there was a span of 12 bases. This CDR3 has 16 amino acids. Germline V CDR1 and CDR2: SGHRS, YFSETQ. CDR3 in DNA: TGCGCCAGCAGCTTGGTGCCCCAGGGTTCTAACTATGGCTACACCTTC. It translates to CASSLVPQGSNYGYTF.

This chain joins TRBV1 and TRBJ1-3; TRBD1 is taken as the D call from the table, unchecked against the DNA. TRBV1 corresponds to a pseudogene. The CDR3 runs to 15 residues. CDR3 protein: CTSSQNQASGNTIYF. Written as DNA, the CDR3 is TGCACCAGCAGCCAAAATCAGGCCTCTGGAAACACCATATATTTT.

This chain joins TRBV5-1 and TRBJ1-3; D call uncertain. V was clipped by 0 bases and J by 0 bases, with 7 bases between them. Germline CDR1 SGHRS, CDR2 YFSETQ. The length of the CDR3 is 15 residues. CDR3: CASSLALSSGNTIYF. DNA of the CDR3: TGCGCCAGCAGCTTGGCCTTGAGCTCTGGAAACACCATATATTTT.

The V call is TRBV5-1, the J call TRBJ2-1, with D unclear. This CDR3 comprises 14 residues. CDR1 is SGHRS, CDR2 YFSETQ, per germline. The germline V and J ends were trimmed by 2 bases and 1 base, with 7 bases remaining between them. CDR3 loop: CASSFTESYNEQFF. CDR3 in DNA: TGCGCCAGCAGCTTCACGGAATCCTACAATGAGCAGTTCTTC.

The V gene is TRBV4-3, the J gene TRBJ2-4, with 7 positions matching TRBD2. Germline V gene data show CDR1 as LGHNA and CDR2 as YSLEER. This CDR3 is 15 amino acids long. The V gene end was trimmed by 0 bases and the J gene end by 6 bases; junction bases not matched to a gene: 5. CDR3 bases: TGCGCCAGCAGCCAAGAGATAGCGGGCTCAAACATTCAGTACTTC. It specifies CASSQEIAGSNIQYF.

The chain recombines TRBV2 with TRBJ2-5, with D tentatively TRBD2 (5 bases). In germline, CDR1 is SNHLY, CDR2 FYNNEI. The V gene lost 4 bases and the J gene lost 1 base, with 10 bases spanning the gap. The CDR3 totals 14 residues. The CDR3 reads CASSGTRLQETQYF. CDR3 bases: TGTGCCAGCAGTGGAACTAGACTCCAAGAGACCCAGTACTTC.

J is TRBJ2-2 and V is TRBV6-5, with TRBD1 matching 7 bases. The CDR3 totals 15 residues. The J segment lost 2 bases and the V segment lost 6 bases, leaving 6 bases of the junction unmatched. Per germline, CDR1 MNHEY and CDR2 SVGAGI. The CDR3, as DNA: TGTGCCAGCAGCCGGGACAGAGTAAACACCGGGGAGCTGTTTTTT. Encoded protein: CASSRDRVNTGELFF.

This chain links TRBV25-1 with TRBJ2-2, with 8 bases that match TRBD1. The CDR3 extends over 14 amino acids. V trimming: 7 bases; J trimming: 4 bases; junction bases outside the gene matches: 5. CDR1 and CDR2 from the germline V gene are MGHDK and SYGVNS. The CDR3 sequence is CASTRTGTTGELFF. The CDR3 nucleotides are TGTGCCAGCACCCGGACAGGGACCACCGGGGAGCTGTTTTTT.

This rearrangement joins TRBV6-5 to TRBJ1-2; maybe TRBD1 (5 bases). V lost 6 bases and J 2 bases, leaving 10 bases between the germline ends. Germline CDR1 and CDR2: MNHEY and SVGAGI. CDR3 length equals 13 residues. CDR3 sequence reads: CASRLTENYGYTF. The CDR3 DNA follows: TGTGCCAGCAGATTGACAGAGAACTATGGCTACACCTTC.

The rearrangement uses TRBV19 and TRBJ2-7; D is perhaps TRBD2 (6 bases). Germline V gene lookup returns CDR1 LNHDA and CDR2 SQIVND (reference sequence). This CDR3 has 17 residues. Trimming took off 5 bases at V and 1 base at J, with 21 bases between the two ends. The CDR3 DNA sequence: TGTGCCAGTAGTGGGGGGACCGTCCGCGGTAATTCCTACGAGCAGTACTTC. Translating gives CASSGGTVRGNSYEQYF.

This chain links TRBV2 with TRBJ2-7; TRBD1 matches 8 bases. V dropped 8 bases and J dropped 6; count of bases not matched to a gene: 9. This CDR3 contains 13 residues. CDR1 is SNHLY, CDR2 FYNNEI, per germline. The CDR3 spells CASRQGAGPEQYF. CDR3 nucleotide sequence: TGTGCCAGCCGTCAGGGGGCGGGCCCCGAGCAGTACTTC. The whole variable domain, filled in from reference TRBV2 and TRBJ2-7, reads EPEVTQTPSHQVTQMGQEVILRCVPISNHLYFYWYRQILGQKVEFLVSFYNNEISEKSEIFDDQFSVERPDGSNFTLKIRSTKLEDSAMYFCASRQGAGPEQYFGPGTRLTVT.

The J gene is TRBJ2-3, the V gene TRBV5-1; D is unresolved. The CDR3 covers 14 residues. The V end was cut by 2 bases, the J end by 2 bases, with 9 bases between. The germline V gene has CDR1 SGHRS and CDR2 YFSETQ. In DNA, the CDR3 is TGCGCCAGCAGCTTCAACACCATCACAGATACGCAGTATTTT. It encodes CASSFNTITDTQYF.

The chain has TRBV19 and TRBJ1-2; D gene unclear. Trimming took 7 bases from V and 2 from J, leaving 8 bases between them. The length of the CDR3 is 12 residues. Germline CDR1 and CDR2: LNHDA and SQIVND (reference sequence). The CDR3 sequence is CASKNSNYGYTF. CDR3 in DNA: TGTGCCAGTAAGAACAGCAACTATGGCTACACCTTC.

The chain carries TRBV6-5 and TRBJ1-3; D remains unclear. In germline, CDR1 is MNHEY, CDR2 SVGAGI. V was pared by 0 bases and J by 4 bases, with 13 bases between. The CDR3 runs to 16 residues. CDR3 amino acids: CASSYSRLYPGNTIYF. Here the CDR3 DNA reads TGTGCCAGCAGTTACTCCAGACTTTATCCGGGAAACACCATATATTTT.

The chain combines TRBV6-1 with TRBJ2-5; 7 bases are shared with TRBD1. The CDR3 has 19 amino acids. V shed 2 bases and J 5 bases; nucleotides not matched to a gene: 20. Germline V gives CDR1 MNHNS, CDR2 SASEGT. CDR3 DNA sequence: TGTGCCAGCAGTGAATCTAGAGGGGGCGAGGTAAAAGTTGTGGAGACCCAGTACTTC. Its protein is CASSESRGGEVKVVETQYF.

V usage is TRBV5-6 and J usage is TRBJ2-7; D not certain. Trimming pared 4 bases from V and 3 bases from J, leaving 11 bases between. The CDR3 contains 13 residues. CDR1 is SGHDT and CDR2 is YYEEEE in the germline V gene. The CDR3 region has the DNA TGTGCCAGCAGCGATCTAGTCCGCTACGAGCAGTACTTC. This translates into CASSDLVRYEQYF.

The chain links TRBV4-3 to TRBJ1-6; 10 positions agree with TRBD1. The CDR3 contains 16 residues. Trimming at V came to 3 bases and at J to 9 bases, leaving 8 bases not matched to a gene. Germline V gene data show CDR1 as LGHNA and CDR2 as YSLEER. CDR3 region: CASSQIGQGGISPLHF. The CDR3 bases are TGCGCCAGCAGCCAGATCGGACAGGGGGGAATTTCACCCCTCCACTTT.

This chain connects TRBV5-1 to TRBJ1-1, with D hard to call. Germline V CDR1 and CDR2: SGHRS, YFSETQ. The CDR3 totals 13 residues. The V and J ends lost 2 bases and 5 bases respectively, with 10 bases between them. CDR3 DNA: TGCGCCAGCAGCTTTGAATGGGGTACTGAAGCTTTCTTT. Its protein is CASSFEWGTEAFF.

The V gene is TRBV2, the J gene TRBJ2-3, with D uncertain. The V and J ends lost 3 bases and 1 base respectively, with 11 bases between them. The germline CDR1 and CDR2 sequences are SNHLY and FYNNEI. This CDR3 region has 15 residues. The CDR3 is CASSDGRVGTDTQYF. The CDR3 DNA reads as TGTGCCAGCAGTGACGGTAGGGTCGGCACAGATACGCAGTATTTT.

The chain couples TRBV10-3 to TRBJ2-3, with 7 bases fitting TRBD1. The CDR3 runs to 13 residues. With V trimmed by 6 bases and J by 3 bases, 3 bases remained unmatched. CDR1 ENHRY and CDR2 SYGVKD come from the germline V gene. CDR3 sequence: CAIRDRFTDTQYF. The CDR3 coding sequence is TGTGCCATCAGGGACAGGTTTACAGATACGCAGTATTTT.

The chain carries TRBV5-1 and TRBJ1-1; a possible D gene is TRBD1 (5 bases). This CDR3 region has 15 residues. V was clipped by 2 bases and J by 6 bases, with 17 bases between them. The germline V gene encodes CDR1 SGHRS and CDR2 YFSETQ. The CDR3: CASSFGPSGPAEAFF. CDR3 in DNA: TGCGCCAGCAGCTTCGGGCCTTCGGGGCCAGCTGAAGCTTTCTTT.